This T cell receptor beta chain was observed in a study of beta chain features in type 1 diabetes. This clone has just a few counts. Every isolated RNA sample was fully reverse transcribed, so sequencing captured expressed TCRB transcripts. Data came from immunoSEQ multiplex PCR; TCRdb stores just in-frame clones and leaves some out. The sample holds under 400,000 clones, roughly 13% seen once. CDR1 SGHTA and CDR2 FQGTGA come from the germline V gene. V trimming: 5 bases; J trimming: 6 bases; junction bases outside the gene matches: 13. The CDR3 runs to 16 residues. This TCR derives from a man between 18 and 29 years old in good health. Sequencing was carried out using naive CD4+ T cells from blood. The chain employs TRBV7-3 and TRBJ2-7, with 10 bases matching TRBD2. For the CDR3, the DNA is TGTGCCAGCAGCCCATCCAGCGGGGGGGCCAATATCGAGCAGTACTTC. Its translation: CASSPSSGGANIEQYF.